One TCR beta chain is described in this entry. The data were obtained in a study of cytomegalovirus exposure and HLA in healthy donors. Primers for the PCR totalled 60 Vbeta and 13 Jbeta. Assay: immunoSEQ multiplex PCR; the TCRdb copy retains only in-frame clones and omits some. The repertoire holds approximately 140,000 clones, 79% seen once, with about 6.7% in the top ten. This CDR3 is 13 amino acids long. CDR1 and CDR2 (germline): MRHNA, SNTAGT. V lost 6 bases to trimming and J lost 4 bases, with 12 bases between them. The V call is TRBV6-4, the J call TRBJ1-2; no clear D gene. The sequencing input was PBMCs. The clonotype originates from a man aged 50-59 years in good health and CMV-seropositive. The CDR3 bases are TGTGCCAGCAGGCGCGGAGGCGGCTATGGCTACACCTTC. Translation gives CASRRGGGYGYTF.